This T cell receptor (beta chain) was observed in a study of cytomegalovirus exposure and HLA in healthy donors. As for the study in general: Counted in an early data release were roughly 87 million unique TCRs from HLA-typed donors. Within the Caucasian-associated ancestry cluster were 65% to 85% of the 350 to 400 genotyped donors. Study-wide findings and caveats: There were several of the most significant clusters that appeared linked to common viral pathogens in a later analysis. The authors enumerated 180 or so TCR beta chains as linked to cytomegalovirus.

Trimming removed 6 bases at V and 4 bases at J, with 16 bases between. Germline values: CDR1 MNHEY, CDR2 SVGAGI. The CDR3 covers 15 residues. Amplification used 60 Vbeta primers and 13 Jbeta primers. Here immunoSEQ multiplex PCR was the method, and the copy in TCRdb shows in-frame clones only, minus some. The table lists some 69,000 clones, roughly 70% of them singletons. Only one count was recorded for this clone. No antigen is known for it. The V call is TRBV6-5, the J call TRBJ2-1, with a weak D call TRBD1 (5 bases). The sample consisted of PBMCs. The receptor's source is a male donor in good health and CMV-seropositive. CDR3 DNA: TGTGCCAGCAGCCTCGACTCCCCAGGGTACAATGAGCAGTTCTTC. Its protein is CASSLDSPGYNEQFF.